A selection of T cell receptor beta chains follows, all from one sample in a study of blood T cell repertoires in COVID-19. Sequencing used immunoSEQ multiplex PCR; TCRdb keeps in-frame clones, though not all of them. The sample consists of roughly 150,000 clones, more than 85% of them appearing once. The sample taken for sequencing was peripheral blood. Receptor source: an older woman with COVID-19, enrolled during active disease. CDR3s include the opening cysteine and the closing phenylalanine or tryptophan. The D gene is left open where the match is weak. For some rows the clone size is stated as once, few or many, or as a class when expanded; others skip it.

clone size	V gene	J gene	D gene	CDR3 DNA	CDR3 protein
.	TRBV19	TRBJ1-1	TRBD1	TGTGCCAGTAGTTACAGGGGGCGCGTTCGTGAAGCTTTCTTT	CASSYRGRVREAFF
.	TRBV19	TRBJ1-4	TRBD1	TGTGCCAGTAGTATAGTGAGGACAGGGGGCAATGAAAAACTGTTTTTT	CASSIVRTGGNEKLFF
.	TRBV28	TRBJ1-1	.	TGTGCCAGCAGTTTGGGCAGGGTGAGGAACACTGAAGCTTTCTTT	CASSLGRVRNTEAFF
.	TRBV11-3	TRBJ2-2	TRBD1	TGTGCCAGCAGCAAGGGACAGGGGGCGCTGGAGACCGGGGAGCTGTTTTTT	CASSKGQGALETGELFF
.	TRBV29-1	TRBJ1-5	TRBD1	TGCAGCGCCGCGATAGGGGGCCTTAGCAATCAGCCCCAGCATTTT	CSAAIGGLSNQPQHF
.	TRBV5-6	TRBJ1-2	TRBD1	TGTGCCAGCAGCTTCCTAACAGGGGTTGTGTACTATGGCTACACCTTC	CASSFLTGVVYYGYTF
.	TRBV7-9	TRBJ1-3	.	TGTGCCAGCAGCGCATACGTCACAGGCGGAAACACCATATATTTT	CASSAYVTGGNTIYF
once	TRBV11-1	TRBJ2-3	.	TGTGCCAGCAGCTTAGACCCCACTAGGAAAGATACGCAGTATTTT	CASSLDPTRKDTQYF
.	TRBV19	TRBJ1-1	.	TGTGCCAGTATCTCCCCGGGGAACACTGAAGCTTTCTTT	CASISPGNTEAFF
.	TRBV6-2/TRBV6-3	TRBJ2-5	TRBD1	TGTGCCAGCAGTTACTCGACAGGGGGCAGGCGTCAAGAGACCCAGTACTTC	CASSYSTGGRRQETQYF
.	TRBV19	TRBJ2-1	TRBD1	TGTGCCAGTAGTATGTCTGGGACAGGGACTGAGCAGTTCTTC	CASSMSGTGTEQFF
.	TRBV5-4	TRBJ1-6	TRBD1	TGTGCCAGCAAGGACAGGATTAATTCACCCCTCCACTTT	CASKDRINSPLHF
.	TRBV5-1	TRBJ2-1	TRBD2	TGCGCCAGCAGCTTCTTAACCAGCGGGGGGGCAGACAATGAGCAGTTCTTC	CASSFLTSGGADNEQFF
.	TRBV4-1	TRBJ2-2	.	TGCGCCAGCAGCCCTTACGGGAGAGGGGAGCTGTTTTTT	CASSPYGRGELFF
few	TRBV20-1	TRBJ2-7	.	TGCAGTGCTAGGTCGGGATTCGAGCAGTACTTC	CSARSGFEQYF
.	TRBV5-1	TRBJ2-5	TRBD1	TGCGCCAGCAGTGCAGGGACAGGAGAGACCCAGTACTTC	CASSAGTGETQYF
.	TRBV5-1	TRBJ2-2	TRBD1	TGCGCCAGCAGCTTTACCGGGACAGGGGACACCGGGGAGCTGTTTTTT	CASSFTGTGDTGELFF
once	TRBV10-3	TRBJ1-2	TRBD1	TGTGCCATCAGGGACACAGGGGGCATGGACTATGGCTACACCTTC	CAIRDTGGMDYGYTF
.	TRBV5-1	TRBJ2-7	.	TGCGCCAGCAGCGTCCCCGGGACAAAGTCCTACGAGCAGTACTTC	CASSVPGTKSYEQYF
few	TRBV7-6	TRBJ2-1	TRBD2	TGTGCCAGCAGCTTCCCTCGACTAGCGGGGGGCCTCAACAATGAGCAGTTCTTC	CASSFPRLAGGLNNEQFF